These T cell receptor beta chains were read from a single sample in a study of CD4 T cells in relation to SARS-CoV-2 and coronaviruses. No cognate antigen is known for these TCRs. Clones were read by immunoSEQ multiplex PCR, and TCRdb kept only the in-frame ones, dropping some. The data show roughly 20,000 clones, with just over 75% seen just once and 17% held by the top ten. The sample was CD4+ T cells from PBMCs, cultured in vitro. These TCRs come from a human donor in good health. CDR3s include the opening cysteine and the closing phenylalanine or tryptophan. The D gene is left open where the match is weak. Not every row has a clone size; where given, it reads once, few, many or a size class.

d_call j_call v_call clone_size cdr3_aa cdr3_nt
TRBD1 TRBJ2-7 TRBV15 NA CATSRGQGAYEQYF TGTGCCACCAGCAGAGGACAGGGGGCCTACGAGCAGTACTTC
NA TRBJ1-6 TRBV29-1 NA CSVKLGDSPLHF TGCAGCGTTAAACTCGGGGATTCACCCCTCCACTTT
TRBD2 TRBJ2-5 TRBV2 NA CASSELSGRATQYF TGTGCCAGCAGTGAACTTAGCGGGAGGGCGACCCAGTACTTC
NA TRBJ2-3 TRBV11-2 NA CASSLPPGLSGDTQYF TGTGCCAGCAGTCTTCCCCCGGGACTGTCGGGAGATACGCAGTATTTT
NA TRBJ1-1 TRBV5-1 NA CASSLSVVSVTTEAFF TGCGCCAGCAGCTTGAGTGTAGTCAGCGTTACCACTGAAGCTTTCTTT
TRBD1 TRBJ2-1 TRBV19 NA CASRMGTGALNEQFF TGTGCCAGTAGGATGGGGACAGGTGCCCTCAATGAGCAGTTCTTC
NA TRBJ1-6 TRBV6-1 NA CASSELASSSPLHF TGTGCCAGCAGTGAACTGGCATCCTCTTCACCCCTCCACTTT
NA TRBJ2-1 TRBV11-2 few CASSLVGKSSYNEQFF TGTGCCAGCAGCTTAGTAGGCAAATCCTCCTACAATGAGCAGTTCTTC
TRBD2 TRBJ2-1 TRBV6-5 NA CASSYSTSGGPNEQFF TGTGCCAGCAGTTACTCGACATCGGGAGGGCCCAATGAGCAGTTCTTC
NA TRBJ2-1 TRBV19 NA CASSNALGEQFF TGTGCCAGTAGTAACGCATTGGGTGAGCAGTTCTTC
NA TRBJ1-1 TRBV29-1 NA CSAEGSAEAFF TGCAGCGCAGAGGGATCGGCTGAAGCTTTCTTT
NA TRBJ1-6 TRBV15 NA CATSRDSRGTSYNSPLHF TGTGCCACCAGCAGAGATAGTCGTGGAACATCCTATAATTCACCCCTCCACTTT
TRBD2 TRBJ2-7 TRBV5-1 NA CASSSGGITYEQYF TGCGCCAGCAGCTCCGGGGGGATTACCTACGAGCAGTACTTC
TRBD2 TRBJ2-1 TRBV5-1 NA CASQTSGPTFGQFF TGCGCCAGCCAGACTAGCGGACCAACATTTGGGCAGTTCTTC
NA TRBJ2-3 TRBV5-1 once CASSLGVEGSADTQYF TGCGCCAGCAGCTTGGGGGTGGAGGGAAGTGCAGATACGCAGTATTTT
NA TRBJ2-2 TRBV5-1 NA CASSFATTRVTGELFF TGCGCCAGCAGCTTTGCTACCACCCGGGTCACCGGGGAGCTGTTTTTT
NA TRBJ1-1 TRBV2 NA CASSESEPPGTEAFF TGTGCCAGCAGTGAGTCAGAGCCCCCTGGCACTGAAGCTTTCTTT
NA TRBJ1-6 TRBV5-1 NA CASSPVRPDNSPLHF TGCGCCAGCAGCCCCGTACGGCCCGATAATTCACCCCTCCACTTT
NA TRBJ1-1 TRBV29-1 NA CSGWNQGYTEAFF TGCAGCGGCTGGAACCAGGGGTACACTGAAGCTTTCTTT
NA TRBJ2-5 TRBV6-5 NA CASSPLAGVVETQYF TGTGCCAGCAGTCCTCTGGCAGGGGTAGTCGAGACCCAGTACTTC
NA TRBJ2-5 TRBV28 NA CASSLDGDQETQYF TGTGCCAGCAGCCTCGACGGGGACCAAGAGACCCAGTACTTC
NA TRBJ2-1 TRBV13 NA CASSSIRGINEQFF TGTGCCAGCAGCTCCATAAGGGGTATCAATGAGCAGTTCTTC
TRBD2 TRBJ2-1 TRBV4-1 NA CASSQPSGNNEQFF TGCGCCAGCAGCCAGCCTAGCGGGAACAATGAGCAGTTCTTC
NA TRBJ1-1 TRBV7-9 NA CASESRWTEAFF TGTGCCAGCGAATCGAGGTGGACTGAAGCTTTCTTT
TRBD2 TRBJ2-7 TRBV7-4 NA CASSLLAGGITYEQYF TGTGCCAGCAGCTTACTCGCGGGAGGGATTACGTACGAGCAGTACTTC
NA TRBJ2-5 TRBV3-1/TRBV3-2 medium-sized CASSQGGRETQYF TGTGCCAGCAGCCAAGGGGGGAGAGAGACCCAGTACTTC
NA TRBJ2-3 TRBV10-1 NA CASSESPGATDTQYF TGCGCCAGCAGTGAGTCTCCTGGGGCCACAGATACGCAGTATTTT
TRBD1 TRBJ1-1 TRBV5-1 NA CASSLAGGSVNTEAFF TGCGCCAGCAGCTTGGCAGGGGGCTCAGTTAACACTGAAGCTTTCTTT
NA TRBJ2-2 TRBV6-5 NA CASSYPGTGELFF TGTGCCAGCAGTTACCCCGGGACCGGGGAGCTGTTTTTT
NA TRBJ2-1 TRBV4-2 once CASSHNLLRSDEQFF TGTGCCAGCAGCCACAACCTTCTTCGGTCGGATGAGCAGTTCTTC
NA TRBJ1-1 TRBV2 NA CASSEAPPRQDEAFF TGTGCCAGCAGTGAAGCCCCGCCTCGACAGGATGAAGCTTTCTTT
NA TRBJ2-3 TRBV27 NA CASTDRDTWDTQYF TGTGCCAGCACCGACAGAGACACGTGGGATACGCAGTATTTT
NA TRBJ2-5 TRBV5-6 NA CASSLFQGLQETQYF TGTGCCAGCAGCTTGTTCCAGGGGCTCCAAGAGACCCAGTACTTC
NA TRBJ1-3 TRBV25-1 once CASSVIGNTIYF TGTGCCAGCAGTGTCATCGGAAACACCATATATTTT
NA TRBJ1-1 TRBV5-1 few CASSLGVGRRQFVNTEAFF TGCGCCAGCAGCTTGGGGGTGGGGAGACGCCAATTTGTTAACACTGAAGCTTTCTTT
NA TRBJ2-5 TRBV28 NA CASNSRGEQETQYF TGTGCCAGCAATAGTAGGGGCGAACAAGAGACCCAGTACTTC
NA TRBJ2-1 TRBV20-1 NA CSASRQALQINNEQFF TGCAGTGCTAGTAGACAGGCCCTCCAGATTAACAATGAGCAGTTCTTC
NA TRBJ2-3 TRBV2 NA CASSDGGGTQYF TGTGCCAGCAGTGATGGTGGGGGTACGCAGTATTTT
NA TRBJ1-2 TRBV3-1/TRBV3-2 NA CASSQRGSGYYGYTF TGTGCCAGCAGCCAGAGGGGGTCAGGGTACTATGGCTACACCTTC
NA TRBJ2-2 TRBV4-1 NA CASSRHDKLDRGELFF TGCGCCAGCAGCCGACACGACAAGTTAGATCGCGGGGAGCTGTTTTTT
NA TRBJ2-7 TRBV11-2 NA CASSAAYEQYF TGTGCCAGCAGCGCCGCCTACGAGCAGTACTTC
NA TRBJ1-3 TRBV18 NA CASSPSQPAGNTIYF TGTGCCAGCTCACCATCACAACCCGCTGGAAACACCATATATTTT
NA TRBJ2-5 TRBV30 NA CAWSAGSWETQYF TGTGCCTGGAGTGCAGGTAGTTGGGAGACCCAGTACTTC